This T cell receptor (beta chain) originates from a study of cytomegalovirus exposure and HLA in healthy donors. This clone was counted a single time. A multiplex PCR was run with 60 Vbeta primers and 13 Jbeta primers. Only in-frame clones appear in the TCRdb table, and some are missing; sequencing was by immunoSEQ multiplex PCR. Seen here are under 200,000 clones, roughly four fifths observed once, and the top ten hold roughly 1.4%. Per the germline V gene, CDR1 is SGHDT and CDR2 is YYEEEE. V was trimmed by 2 bases and J by 6 bases, leaving 11 bases between them. The CDR3 sequence is 14 residues long.

V gene TRBV5-6 combines with J gene TRBJ2-2; a possible D gene is TRBD1 (5 bases). What was sequenced was PBMCs. This TCR was recovered from a man aged 40-50 years in good health and CMV-seronegative. CDR3 amino acids: CASSLRGPPGELFF. For the CDR3, the DNA is TGTGCCAGCAGCTTAAGGGGCCCTCCCGGGGAGCTGTTTTTT. The full variable domain, completed using reference TRBV5-6 and TRBJ2-2, is DAGVTQSPTHLIKTRGQQVTLRCSPKSGHDTVSWYQQALGQGPQFIFQYYEEEERQRGNFPDRFSGHQFPNYSSELNVNALLLGDSALYLCASSLRGPPGELFFGEGSRLTVL.